Reported below is one T cell receptor (beta chain). Primers: 60 Vbeta forward and 13 Jbeta reverse. Measured with immunoSEQ multiplex PCR; TCRdb has only the in-frame clones, and not every one. The sample contains 190,000 or so clones, around 74% of which appear only once. The data belong to a study of cytomegalovirus exposure and HLA in healthy donors. The V end lost 8 bases, the J end lost 7 bases, and 17 bases lay between the germline ends. CDR1 and CDR2 from the germline V gene are WSHSY and SAAADI. The CDR3 spans 14 residues. V gene TRBV10-2 combines with J gene TRBJ2-2; D is perhaps TRBD2 (5 bases). This sequence was found in a girl aged 10 to 17 in good health and CMV-seropositive. Sequencing was performed on PBMCs. CDR3 DNA sequence: TGCGCCAGCGGATTGGCGACCCGGGGCGGGGAGCTGTTTTTT. It is translated as CASGLATRGGELFF.